This is a list of T cell receptor beta chains from one sample in a study of a mutant IDH1 vaccine in newly diagnosed glioma. Assay: immunoSEQ multiplex PCR; the TCRdb copy retains only in-frame clones and omits some. This sample yields some 130,000 clones, of which about 82% are seen a single time; around 5.5% belongs to the top ten. No antigen has been assigned to these receptors. The sequencing used PBMCs, collected from a glioma patient whose treatment included an IDH1 peptide vaccine. The receptors originated from a man aged 40-49 years with glioma. Both conserved end residues are part of each CDR3. The D gene is left open where the match is weak. Size is omitted from some rows. Given values are once, few, many or a class for expanded clones.

CDR3 | DNA | size | J | D | V
CASTSPRGGVYGYTF | TGTGCCAGCACCTCTCCCCGGGGGGGGGTCTATGGCTACACCTTC | many | TRBJ1-2 | NA | TRBV2
CASSLLQAPAGELFF | TGCGCCAGCAGCTTGCTGCAGGCCCCAGCGGGGGAGCTGTTTTTT | NA | TRBJ2-2 | NA | TRBV5-1
CASNPRGDVFYEQYF | TGTGCCAGCAACCCTCGTGGGGACGTCTTCTACGAGCAGTACTTC | NA | TRBJ2-7 | NA | TRBV2
CAWSVGRTGVHEQFF | TGTGCCTGGAGTGTGGGGAGGACAGGGGTCCATGAGCAGTTCTTC | NA | TRBJ2-1 | TRBD1 | TRBV30
CASSQGGTGEYGYTF | TGTGCCAGCAGCCAAGGTGGGACAGGGGAGTATGGCTACACCTTC | NA | TRBJ1-2 | TRBD1 | TRBV4-2
CASSSRGMLYNEQFF | TGTGCCAGCAGCTCCAGGGGGATGCTCTACAATGAGCAGTTCTTC | NA | TRBJ2-1 | TRBD1 | TRBV5-8
CASSSGTASFYEQYF | TGTGCCAGCAGCTCTGGGACAGCAAGTTTCTACGAGCAGTACTTC | NA | TRBJ2-7 | TRBD1 | TRBV5-5
CASSGGTGGELFF | TGTGCCAGCAGCGGGGGGACAGGCGGGGAGCTGTTTTTT | NA | TRBJ2-2 | TRBD1 | TRBV7-2
CASSLGQDEQPQHF | TGTGCCAGCAGCTTGGGACAGGACGAGCAGCCCCAGCATTTT | NA | TRBJ1-5 | NA | TRBV5-6
CASSSTTRDEKLFF | TGCGCCAGCAGCTCGACTACTCGGGATGAAAAACTGTTTTTT | NA | TRBJ1-4 | NA | TRBV5-1
CASSQGGSKYEQYF | TGTGCCAGCAGCCAAGGTGGCAGCAAGTACGAGCAGTACTTC | NA | TRBJ2-7 | NA | TRBV7-2
CASSLVGGNIQYF | TGTGCCAGCAGCTTAGTCGGGGGAAACATTCAGTACTTC | NA | TRBJ2-4 | NA | TRBV7-2
CAWRVRGGVTNEKLFF | TGTGCCTGGAGGGTACGGGGTGGGGTGACTAATGAAAAACTGTTTTTT | NA | TRBJ1-4 | NA | TRBV30
CASSFGEKETQYF | TGTGCCAGCAGTTTCGGGGAGAAAGAGACCCAGTACTTC | NA | TRBJ2-5 | NA | TRBV28
CASSDSTGRGGYTF | TGTGCCAGCAGTGACTCGACCGGGCGAGGCGGCTACACCTTC | once | TRBJ1-2 | NA | TRBV6-4
CASKRLAGTDTQYF | TGTGCCAGCAAAAGACTAGCGGGCACAGATACGCAGTATTTT | NA | TRBJ2-3 | TRBD2 | TRBV9
CASSLATDTQYF | TGCGCCAGCAGCTTGGCGACAGATACGCAGTATTTT | NA | TRBJ2-3 | NA | TRBV5-1
CASGSGWTYEQYF | TGTGCCAGCGGAAGCGGGTGGACCTACGAGCAGTACTTC | NA | TRBJ2-7 | NA | TRBV2
CASSLALAGEQYF | TGTGCCAGCAGCTTAGCACTAGCCGGCGAGCAGTACTTC | NA | TRBJ2-7 | NA | TRBV13
CAWSGSWGLRGETQYF | TGTGCCTGGAGCGGCTCCTGGGGGCTTCGGGGGGAGACCCAGTACTTC | NA | TRBJ2-5 | NA | TRBV30
CATRRDWGENTEAFF | TGTGCCACCAGAAGAGATTGGGGTGAGAACACTGAAGCTTTCTTT | few | TRBJ1-1 | NA | TRBV15
CASSFSTGIKSEQPQHF | TGTGCCAGCAGCTTTTCGACAGGGATCAAAAGTGAACAGCCCCAGCATTTT | NA | TRBJ1-5 | TRBD1 | TRBV7-2
CASSAATGSYEQYF | TGTGCCAGCAGCGCAGCGACAGGCTCCTACGAGCAGTACTTC | NA | TRBJ2-7 | NA | TRBV9
CATSRALATNEQFF | TGTGCCACCAGCAGAGCCTTAGCAACAAATGAGCAGTTCTTC | NA | TRBJ2-1 | NA | TRBV15
CASSVGRGGAYEQYF | TGTGCCAGCAGCGTAGGGAGGGGGGGAGCCTACGAGCAGTACTTC | NA | TRBJ2-7 | NA | TRBV9
CASSLGAGGPHEQFF | TGCGCCAGCAGCTTGGGAGCGGGGGGGCCCCATGAGCAGTTCTTC | NA | TRBJ2-1 | TRBD2 | TRBV5-1
CASSTYRDGNTIYF | TGTGCCAGTAGTACTTACAGGGACGGAAACACCATATATTTT | NA | TRBJ1-3 | NA | TRBV19
CASSEGTPVMTQHF | TGTGCCAGCAGTGAAGGCACCCCGGTAATGACCCAGCATTTT | once | TRBJ1-5 | NA | TRBV6-1
CAITGGNTGNKAQYF | TGTGCCATCACCGGGGGCAATACCGGGAACAAGGCGCAGTATTTT | NA | TRBJ2-3 | NA | TRBV10-3
CASSLDGTNTDTQYF | TGTGCCAGCAGCTTAGACGGGACTAACACAGATACGCAGTATTTT | NA | TRBJ2-3 | TRBD2 | TRBV7-9
CASSEDSNNEQFF | TGTGCCAGCAGTGAAGATTCCAACAATGAGCAGTTCTTC | once | TRBJ2-1 | NA | TRBV2
CASIPAGGYEQYF | TGTGCCAGCATCCCTGCAGGGGGGTACGAGCAGTACTTC | NA | TRBJ2-7 | NA | TRBV27
CASSPGRGFGWETQYF | TGTGCCAGCAGTCCGGGACGGGGCTTCGGGTGGGAGACCCAGTACTTC | NA | TRBJ2-5 | NA | TRBV6-6
CASSWGRDTQYF | TGTGCCAGTAGTTGGGGAAGGGATACGCAGTATTTT | NA | TRBJ2-3 | NA | TRBV19
CASSERRQGAPGNTIYF | TGTGCCAGCAGTGAAAGGAGACAGGGGGCCCCTGGAAACACCATATATTTT | NA | TRBJ1-3 | TRBD1 | TRBV6-1
CASSSGASTDTQYF | TGTGCCAGCAGCTCGGGGGCTAGCACAGATACGCAGTATTTT | NA | TRBJ2-3 | NA | TRBV5-4
CASSVDAAGGPNEQYF | TGTGCCAGCAGCGTAGATGCAGCGGGAGGGCCTAACGAGCAGTACTTC | once | TRBJ2-7 | TRBD2 | TRBV9
CASSLTGQNYGYTF | TGTGCCAGCAGCCTCACGGGGCAGAACTATGGCTACACCTTC | few | TRBJ1-2 | NA | TRBV5-4
CASSVHNRYNEQFF | TGTGCCAGCAGCGTACACAATCGCTACAATGAGCAGTTCTTC | NA | TRBJ2-1 | NA | TRBV13
CASRPGLAGWNEQFF | TGTGCCAGCAGGCCCGGACTAGCGGGATGGAATGAGCAGTTCTTC | few | TRBJ2-1 | TRBD2 | TRBV13
CAWNQGLNIQYF | TGTGCCTGGAATCAGGGGTTAAACATTCAGTACTTC | NA | TRBJ2-4 | NA | TRBV30
CASSLSGRAGDTQYF | TGTGCCAGCAGTCTTAGCGGGAGGGCAGGAGATACGCAGTATTTT | NA | TRBJ2-3 | TRBD2 | TRBV6-5
CASSINSGRAEAFF | TGTGCCAGTAGTATTAACTCGGGGCGCGCTGAAGCTTTCTTT | once | TRBJ1-1 | NA | TRBV19
CASSQDFSGRAETQYF | TGTGCCAGCAGCCAAGACTTCAGCGGGAGGGCGGAGACCCAGTACTTC | NA | TRBJ2-5 | TRBD2 | TRBV4-2
CASSDVGAEAFF | TGTGCCAGCAGCGACGTGGGAGCTGAAGCTTTCTTT | NA | TRBJ1-1 | NA | TRBV11-2
CATSRGRDSHNEQFF | TGTGCCACCAGCAGAGGTAGGGACAGCCACAATGAGCAGTTCTTC | NA | TRBJ2-1 | TRBD1 | TRBV15
CASSEGTGTSGGETQYF | TGTGCCAGCAGCGAAGGCACGGGGACTAGCGGCGGAGAGACCCAGTACTTC | NA | TRBJ2-5 | TRBD2 | TRBV11-3